What follows is one T cell receptor (beta chain) and its context. No cognate antigen has been identified for it. Base qualities were left out, and no much larger clone turns up one base away. The data were taken from a study of identical twins' blood T cells (dated by TCRdb to about 2013). Context from the whole study: About 50 million Illumina reads were obtained across around twelve libraries, of which six were alpha-chain libraries and six were beta-chain libraries. TCR alpha and beta chain repertoires of three pairs of monozygous twins were compared using next-generation sequencing to assess genetic influence on repertoire formation. Beyond this particular receptor, the publication reports: Because the twins were reared together, environmental influences could not be ruled out as the explanation for twin similarity. The proposed role of the TCRalpha J segment in MHC recognition during thymic selection was stated to require validation by independent studies. The number of CDR3 clonotypes shared between two donors was mainly determined by the product of the cloneset sizes of the two donors, and no clear deviation from this trend was shown by twins. Twin pairs were reported to be markedly more alike in V gene usage than unrelated donors were, even when looking at non-selected out-of-frame TCRbeta clonotypes. Among the most abundant TCRbeta clonotypes, each donor shared more CDR3 sequences with her twin than with unrelated donors.

Per the germline V gene (reference sequence), MNHEY is the CDR1 and SMNVEV is the CDR2. V is clipped by 6 bases and J by 5 bases, and the sequence between their germline boundaries is 17 bases long. The CDR3 measures 14 amino acids from cysteine to phenylalanine. This entry keeps only the CDR3 DNA: 42 bases, framed from base 1. Six healthy women forming three monozygous twin pairs were used as donors. Each of the three twin pairs had been raised together, and the twins in each pair were thought likely to have encountered the same infectious agents and vaccines. RNA was isolated from peripheral blood mononuclear cells and used to prepare TCR cDNA libraries. Libraries were built with 5' RACE. The instrument given in TCRdb is Illumina Genome Analyzer IIx. The RNA-based TCR cDNA libraries were made using a previously described protocol that was modified in several ways. To prevent cross-contamination, sample-specific barcodes were added to both ends of each TCR cDNA library during cDNA synthesis and amplification. Regarding the original processing steps: Each library contained roughly 2 to 4 million CDR3-containing reads, and somewhere between about 100,000 and nearly 550,000 clonotypes were identified for each individual. Reads with improper barcode index combinations were discarded, and clonesets were then built for each library with the MiTCR software. While assembling CDR3 clonotypes, MiTCR corrected PCR and sequencing errors and either filtered or rescued low-quality reads. Artificial out-of-frame clonotypes were removed by being mapped to in-frame sequences, with one indel in the CDR3 allowed. Similarity of V and J gene usage between donors was measured as Jensen-Shannon divergence divided by mean entropy. TCRdb itself trimmed the public reads at Q25 with fastp, ran MiXCR and retained productive beta chains. Rows with one shared CDR3 protein collapse into an entry with the most common genes and DNA. The V and J calls come from TCRdb's annotation, not from the publication. Counted in this sample were a few hundred thousand distinct CDR3 sequences; around 30% of them appeared once. The ten largest clonotypes hold 5.5% to 7% of the sample.

The chain links TRBV27 with TRBJ2-7; the D element might be TRBD1 or TRBD2, as each aligns at 6 bases. The sequenced sample was PBMCs. This TCR derives from a woman aged 18 to 49 in good health. At the DNA level, the sequence is TGTGCCAGCAGAGGCACAGGGAGGTTCAACGAGCAGTACTTC. Protein translation: CASRGTGRFNEQYF.